The subject of this entry is one TCR beta chain. The antigen remains undetermined. Molecules of cDNA were individually given unique molecular identifiers that were attached to them. TCRdb independently ran MiXCR on the 5' RACE reads; one entry per CDR3 protein. The profile covers tens of thousands of distinct CDR3 sequences, with more than 12% appearing a single time and less than 7% taken by the ten largest. This specimen comes from a study of early T cells in non-severe SARS-CoV-2 infection. Study summary: It was bulk RNA from unsorted whole blood that was sequenced, and the chains were unpaired. General study results and limits: VDJdb-based matching was biased toward anti-spike CD8 responses and missed private and CD4 specificities.

The CDR3 loop spans 16 amino acids. The germline gives CDR1 SGDLS, CDR2 YYNGEE. V was cut by 0 bases and J by 0 bases, with 12 bases left in between. This TCR was sampled from an adult who was a healthcare worker with PCR-confirmed SARS-CoV-2 infection or an uninfected control (not recorded which). J is TRBJ1-1 and V is TRBV9; no clear D gene. The sample was whole blood. CDR3 sequence: CASSVGHTTLNTEAFF. CDR3 bases: TGTGCCAGCAGCGTAGGCCATACGACCCTGAACACTGAAGCTTTCTTT.